This passage covers 10 T cell receptor beta chains from one sample sequenced in a study of T cell responses to AZD1222 COVID-19 vaccine. TCRdb's table, derived via immunoSEQ multiplex PCR, lists solely in-frame clones and lacks some. Among 80,000 to 100,000 clones listed, nearly 90% were seen once. Sequenced here: peripheral blood, sampled on day 0 of AZD1222 vaccination. Source of these receptors: an adult in good health.

To note about this clone: Other DNA variants within this sample encode the same CDR3. V and J are TRBV7-3 and TRBJ1-1; maybe TRBD1 (6 bases). Germline loops: CDR1 SGHTA, CDR2 FQGTGA. V was trimmed by 1 base and J by 3 bases, leaving 6 bases between them. CDR3 length equals 13 residues. The CDR3 sequence: CASSLNRDTEAFF. For the CDR3, the DNA is TGTGCCAGCAGCTTAAACAGGGACACTGAAGCTTTCTTT.

J is TRBJ2-7 and V is TRBV6-2 or TRBV6-3; 7 bases line up with TRBD1. V was clipped by 5 bases and J by 2 bases; unmatched bases: 9. The CDR3 is made up of 15 amino acids. Per the germline V gene, CDR1 is MNHEY and CDR2 is SVGEGT. The CDR3 region is CASSEIRGTAYEQYF. As DNA, the CDR3 is TGTGCCAGCAGTGAGATCCGTGGGACAGCCTACGAGCAGTACTTC.

This CDR3 is CASRTDRDGYEQYF. Written as DNA, the CDR3 is TGTGCCAGCAGGACGGACAGGGACGGTTACGAGCAGTACTTC. This chain uses TRBV2 with TRBJ2-7; 8 positions match TRBD1. Per the germline V gene, CDR1 is SNHLY and CDR2 is FYNNEI. CDR3 length equals 14 residues. Losses at the gene ends were 6 bases for V and 4 bases for J; bases not matched to a gene: 8.

This sequence joins TRBV30 and TRBJ1-6; D is unclear. The germline CDR1 and CDR2 sequences are GTSNPN and SVGIG (reference sequence). This CDR3 comprises 14 residues. The ends were cut back, 5 bases at V and 6 bases at J, with 14 bases in the middle. The CDR3 nucleotides are TGTGCCTGGGGGGTGGAGGGCCGTAATTCACCCCTCCACTTT. It specifies CAWGVEGRNSPLHF.

This sequence joins TRBV19 and TRBJ2-7, with D tentatively TRBD1 (6 bases). CDR3 length: 15 amino acids. Germline V lookup: CDR1 LNHDA, CDR2 SQIVND (reference sequence). Trimming took 3 bases from V and 2 from J, leaving 14 bases between them. In DNA form, the CDR3 reads TGTGCCAGTAGTATTACAGGAGGACAGCCCTACGAGCAGTACTTC. As protein: CASSITGGQPYEQYF.

This clone occurred a few times. This chain joins TRBV7-3 and TRBJ1-1, with D hard to call. The CDR3 length is 14 residues. The V and J ends lost 3 bases and 7 bases respectively, with 15 bases between them. Germline V gives CDR1 SGHTA, CDR2 FQGTGA. The CDR3 DNA is TGTGCCAGCAGCTTGGAAGGGAACATAGATGAAGCTTTCTTT. As protein: CASSLEGNIDEAFF. The full variable domain, completed using reference TRBV7-3 and TRBJ1-1, is GAGVSQTPSNKVTEKGKYVELRCDPISGHTALYWYRQSLGQGPEFLIYFQGTGAADDSGLPNDRFFAVRPEGSVSTLKIQRTERGDSAVYLCASSLEGNIDEAFFGQGTRLTVV.

J is TRBJ1-6 and V is TRBV30; D possibly corresponds to TRBD1 (5 bases). This CDR3 is 15 amino acids long. V lost 1 base and J 0 bases, leaving 7 bases between the germline ends. Germline assignment: CDR1 GTSNPN and CDR2 SVGIG (reference sequence). The CDR3 DNA reads as TGTGCCTGGAGTGGGGGGAGCTCCTATAATTCACCCCTCCACTTT. As protein: CAWSGGSSYNSPLHF.

The chain uses TRBV30 and TRBJ1-4, with 7 bases matching TRBD1. Per the germline V gene, CDR1 is GTSNPN and CDR2 is SVGIG (reference sequence). V shed 5 bases, J shed 11 bases, and the junction held 11 bases outside the gene matches. The CDR3 covers 13 residues. This CDR3 reads CAWDRVQTGKLFF. The DNA for the CDR3 is TGTGCCTGGGACAGGGTCCAAACGGGGAAACTGTTTTTT.

V gene TRBV7-3 combines with J gene TRBJ2-2, with 10 bases fitting TRBD1. Germline loops: CDR1 SGHTA, CDR2 FQGTGA. V lost 5 bases and J lost 4; bases outside the gene matches: 4. This CDR3 is built from 15 residues. The CDR3 bases are TGTGCCAGCAGCCCAGACAGGGGGCGCACCGGGGAGCTGTTTTTT. This codes for CASSPDRGRTGELFF.

The chain's CDR3 is CAKTGGAEAAGYTF. For the CDR3, the DNA is TGTGCCAAAACAGGGGGCGCGGAAGCGGCCGGCTACACCTTC. The chain recombines TRBV12-1 with TRBJ1-2; TRBD1 is taken as the D call from the table, unchecked against the DNA. TRBV12-1 is an annotated pseudogene. This CDR3 spans 14 amino acids.